At least ten counts were recorded for the clone carrying this T cell receptor beta chain. The antigen is unknown. This CDR3 comprises 16 residues. From germline, CDR1 is SGHDT and CDR2 YYEEEE. The V gene lost 4 bases and the J gene lost 6 bases, with 19 bases spanning the gap. TCRdb ran MiXCR on the 5' RACE reads and lists one entry per CDR3 protein. The sample includes tens of thousands of distinct CDR3 sequences, roughly 3.5% seen only once; the top ten take less than 2%. 2 million PBMCs stored at -80 C were the source of the unsorted libraries. These data come from a study of neurological immune-mediated disorders. Study results and limitations: According to phylogenetic grouping, one related-CDR3 cluster, a possible signature, contained the repertoires of 18 of 34 multiple sclerosis patients. The multiple sclerosis repertoire cluster had no clinical or MRI correlate. HTLV-1-associated myelopathy ranked highest for TCR clonal expansion and multiple sclerosis lowest, beneath healthy controls.

V and J are TRBV5-6 and TRBJ2-2, with a weak D call TRBD2 (5 bases). The receptor was isolated from a man aged 25-45 years with multiple sclerosis. What was sequenced was PBMCs. CDR3 coding DNA: TGTGCCAGCAGCCCAGGACTCAACTATAGGGCCGGGGAGCTGTTTTTT. This codes for CASSPGLNYRAGELFF.